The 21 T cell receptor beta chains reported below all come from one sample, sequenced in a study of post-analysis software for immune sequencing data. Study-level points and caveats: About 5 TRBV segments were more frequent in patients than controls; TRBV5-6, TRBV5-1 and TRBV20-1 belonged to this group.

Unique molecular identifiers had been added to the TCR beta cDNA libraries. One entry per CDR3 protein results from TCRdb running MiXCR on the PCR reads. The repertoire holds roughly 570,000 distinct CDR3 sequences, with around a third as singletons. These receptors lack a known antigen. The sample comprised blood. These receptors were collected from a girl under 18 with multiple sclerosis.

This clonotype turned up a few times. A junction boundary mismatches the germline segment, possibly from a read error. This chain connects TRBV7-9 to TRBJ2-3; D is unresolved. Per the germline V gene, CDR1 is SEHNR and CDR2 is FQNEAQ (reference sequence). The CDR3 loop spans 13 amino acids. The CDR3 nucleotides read TGCGCCAGCAGCTTGGTAGGTCCAGATACGCAGTATTTT. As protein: CASSLVGPDTQYF. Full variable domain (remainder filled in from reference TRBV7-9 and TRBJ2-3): DTGVSQNPRHKITKRGQNVTFRCDPISEHNRLYWYRQTLGQGPEFLTYFQNEAQLEKSRLLSDRFSAERPKGSFSTLEIQRTEQGDSAMYLCASSLVGPDTQYFGPGTRLTVL.

This CDR3 is CASGFTNYGYTF. In DNA form, the CDR3 reads TGCGCCAGCGGGTTTACTAACTATGGCTACACCTTC. This sequence joins TRBV5-1 and TRBJ1-2, with no clear D. Trimming pared 7 bases from V and 0 bases from J, leaving 7 bases between. The CDR3 is made up of 12 amino acids. Germline CDR1 and CDR2: SGHRS and YFSETQ.

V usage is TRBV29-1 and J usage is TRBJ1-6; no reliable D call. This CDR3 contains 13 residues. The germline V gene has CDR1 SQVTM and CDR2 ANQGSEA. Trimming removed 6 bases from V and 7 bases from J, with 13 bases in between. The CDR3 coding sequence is TGCAGCGTCGAGGTGAGCCGGAATTCACCCCTCCACTTT. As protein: CSVEVSRNSPLHF.

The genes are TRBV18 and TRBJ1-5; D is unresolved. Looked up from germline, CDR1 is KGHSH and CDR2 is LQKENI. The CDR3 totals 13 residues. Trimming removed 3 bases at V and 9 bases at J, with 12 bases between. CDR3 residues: CASSPGERRPQHF. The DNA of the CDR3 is TGTGCCAGCTCACCTGGGGAAAGGAGGCCCCAGCATTTT. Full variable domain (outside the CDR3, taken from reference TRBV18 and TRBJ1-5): NAGVMQNPRHLVRRRGQEARLRCSPMKGHSHVYWYRQLPEEGLKFMVYLQKENIIDESGMPKERFSAEFPKEGPSILRIQQVVRGDSAAYFCASSPGERRPQHFGDGTRLSIL.

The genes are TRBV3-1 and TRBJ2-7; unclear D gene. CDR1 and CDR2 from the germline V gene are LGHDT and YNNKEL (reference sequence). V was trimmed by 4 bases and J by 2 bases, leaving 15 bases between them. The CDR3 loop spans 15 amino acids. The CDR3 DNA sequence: TGTGCCAGCAGCCCCCGAGAGTTAAGAACCTACGAGCAGTACTTC. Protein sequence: CASSPRELRTYEQYF.

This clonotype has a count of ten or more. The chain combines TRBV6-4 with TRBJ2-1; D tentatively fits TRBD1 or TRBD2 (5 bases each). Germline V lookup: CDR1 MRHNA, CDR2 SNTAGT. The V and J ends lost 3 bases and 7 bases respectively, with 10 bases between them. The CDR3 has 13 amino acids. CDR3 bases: TGTGCCAGCAGTGATGAGGGGTTAAATGAGCAGTTCTTC. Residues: CASSDEGLNEQFF.

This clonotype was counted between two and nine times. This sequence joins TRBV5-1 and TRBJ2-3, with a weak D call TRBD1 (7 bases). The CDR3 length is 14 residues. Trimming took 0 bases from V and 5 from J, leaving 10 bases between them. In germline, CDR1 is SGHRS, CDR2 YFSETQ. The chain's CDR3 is CASSLGQGGDTQYF. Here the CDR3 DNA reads TGCGCCAGCAGCTTGGGACAGGGAGGAGATACGCAGTATTTT.

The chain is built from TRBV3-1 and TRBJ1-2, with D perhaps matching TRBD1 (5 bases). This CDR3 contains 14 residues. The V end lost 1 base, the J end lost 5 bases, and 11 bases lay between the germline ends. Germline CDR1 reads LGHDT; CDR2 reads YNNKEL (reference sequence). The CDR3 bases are TGTGCCAGCAGCCAAGCCCAGGGTTGGTATGGCTACACCTTC. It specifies CASSQAQGWYGYTF.

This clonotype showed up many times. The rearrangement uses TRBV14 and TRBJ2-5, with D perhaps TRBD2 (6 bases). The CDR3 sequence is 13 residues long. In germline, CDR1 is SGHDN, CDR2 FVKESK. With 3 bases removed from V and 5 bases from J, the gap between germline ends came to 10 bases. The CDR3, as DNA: TGTGCCAGCAGCCATGCAGGGAGGGAGACCCAGTACTTC. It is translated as CASSHAGRETQYF.

The CDR3 is CSARQVYEQYF. The DNA of the CDR3 is TGCAGTGCTAGACAGGTCTACGAGCAGTACTTC. The V gene is TRBV20-1, the J gene TRBJ2-7; D is unresolved. Germline-derived CDR1 and CDR2 are DFQATT and SNEGSKA (reference sequence). CDR3 length: 11 amino acids. V was cut by 2 bases and J by 3 bases, with 5 bases left in between.

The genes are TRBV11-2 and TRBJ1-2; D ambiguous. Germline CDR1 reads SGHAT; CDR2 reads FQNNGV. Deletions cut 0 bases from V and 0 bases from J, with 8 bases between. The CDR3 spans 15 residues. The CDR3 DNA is TGTGCCAGCAGCTTAGAGTTCGGTACTAACTATGGCTACACCTTC. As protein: CASSLEFGTNYGYTF. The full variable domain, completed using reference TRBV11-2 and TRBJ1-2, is EAGVAQSPRYKIIEKRQSVAFWCNPISGHATLYWYQQILGQGPKLLIQFQNNGVVDDSQLPKDRFSAERLKGVDSTLKIQPAKLEDSAVYLCASSLEFGTNYGYTFGSGTRLTVV.

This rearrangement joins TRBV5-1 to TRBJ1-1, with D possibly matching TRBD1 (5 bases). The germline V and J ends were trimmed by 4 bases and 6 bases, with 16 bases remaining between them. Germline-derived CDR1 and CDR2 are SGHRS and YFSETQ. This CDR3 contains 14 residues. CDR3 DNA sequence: TGCGCCAGCAGCGGATCCCAGGGTGGCGCTGAAGCTTTCTTT. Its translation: CASSGSQGGAEAFF.

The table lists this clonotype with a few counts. CDR3 nucleotide sequence: TGCGCCAGCAGCCTATGGGACAGGAGCACTGAAGCTTTCTTT. This sequence encodes CASSLWDRSTEAFF. This chain joins TRBV5-1 and TRBJ1-1, with TRBD1 matching 8 bases. The length of the CDR3 is 14 residues. V lost 4 bases and J lost 4; bases outside the gene matches: 6. Germline CDR1 and CDR2: SGHRS and YFSETQ.

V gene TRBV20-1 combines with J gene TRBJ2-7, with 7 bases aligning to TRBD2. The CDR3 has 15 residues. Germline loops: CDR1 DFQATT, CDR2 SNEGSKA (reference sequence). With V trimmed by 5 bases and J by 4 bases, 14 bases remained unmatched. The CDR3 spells CSAPSSRTSEYEQYF. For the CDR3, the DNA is TGCAGTGCTCCCTCCTCTAGGACTAGTGAGTACGAGCAGTACTTC.

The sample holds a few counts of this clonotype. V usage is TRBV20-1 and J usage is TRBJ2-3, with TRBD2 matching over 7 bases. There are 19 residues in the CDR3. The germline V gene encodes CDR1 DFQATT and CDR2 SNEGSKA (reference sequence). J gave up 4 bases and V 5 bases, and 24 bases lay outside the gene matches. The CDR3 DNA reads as TGCAGTGCTCCGTCAAGAACGCTAGCGAGCGGGGAGCGGCCAGATACGCAGTATTTT. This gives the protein CSAPSRTLASGERPDTQYF.

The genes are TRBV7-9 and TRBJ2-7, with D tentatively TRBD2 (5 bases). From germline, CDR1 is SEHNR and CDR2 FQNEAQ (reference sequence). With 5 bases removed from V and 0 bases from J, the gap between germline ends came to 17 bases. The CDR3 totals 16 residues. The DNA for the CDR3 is TGTGCCAGCAGCCCAACTTCGGCGGGCGGCTCCTACGAGCAGTACTTC. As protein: CASSPTSAGGSYEQYF.

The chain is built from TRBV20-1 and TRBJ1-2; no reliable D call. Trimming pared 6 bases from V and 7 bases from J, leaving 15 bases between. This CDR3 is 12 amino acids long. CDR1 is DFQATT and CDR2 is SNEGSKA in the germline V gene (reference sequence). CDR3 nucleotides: TGCAGTGCCCCCAGGCCGGGGTCTGGCTACACCTTC. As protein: CSAPRPGSGYTF.

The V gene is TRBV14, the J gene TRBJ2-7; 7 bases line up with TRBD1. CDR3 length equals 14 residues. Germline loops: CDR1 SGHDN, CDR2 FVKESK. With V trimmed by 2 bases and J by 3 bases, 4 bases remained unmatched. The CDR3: CASSQRGLSYEQYF. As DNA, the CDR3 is TGTGCCAGCAGCCAAAGGGGGCTAAGCTACGAGCAGTACTTC.

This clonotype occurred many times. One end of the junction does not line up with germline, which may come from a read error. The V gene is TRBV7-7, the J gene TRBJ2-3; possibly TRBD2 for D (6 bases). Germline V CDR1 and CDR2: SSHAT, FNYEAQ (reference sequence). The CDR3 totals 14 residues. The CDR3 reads CASSYGGDTDTQYF. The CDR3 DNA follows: TGTGCTAGCAGCTACGGGGGAGACACAGATACGCAGTATTTT.

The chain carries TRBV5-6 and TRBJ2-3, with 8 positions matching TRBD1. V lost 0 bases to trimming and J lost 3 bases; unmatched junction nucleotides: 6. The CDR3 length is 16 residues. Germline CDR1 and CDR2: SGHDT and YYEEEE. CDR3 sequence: CASSLARGQGTDTQYF. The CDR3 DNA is TGTGCCAGCAGCTTGGCCAGGGGGCAGGGAACAGATACGCAGTATTTT.

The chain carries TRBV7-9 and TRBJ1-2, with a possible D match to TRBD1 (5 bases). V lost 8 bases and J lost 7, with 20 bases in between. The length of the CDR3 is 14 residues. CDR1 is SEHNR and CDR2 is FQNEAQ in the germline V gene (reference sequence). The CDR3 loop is CASARGRVKSGYTF. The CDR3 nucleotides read TGTGCCAGCGCCCGAGGCAGGGTAAAGAGTGGCTACACCTTC.